Listed here are 12 T cell receptor beta chains from one sample, sequenced in a study of tissue T cells after allogeneic stem cell transplantation. The table came from immunoSEQ multiplex PCR; TCRdb's copy has only in-frame clones and leaves some out. The sample includes 40,000 to 50,000 clones, 65% to 85% seen only once; the top ten take 0.5% to 0.65%. Sequenced material: sorted cells pooled from one or two spleens. These receptors all stem from a pool of C57BL/6 mice in good health.

Of note for this clone: The genes and germline here are from mouse. The sequenced fragment ends 1 residue before the CDR3 boundary, so the rest is inferred from the germline J gene. The chain is built from TRBV13-2 and TRBJ2-7; D not resolved. V was clipped by 3 bases and J by 5 bases, with 6 bases between them. The CDR3 totals 11 residues. Germline lookup yields CDR1 NNHNN and CDR2 SYGAGS (reference sequence). CDR3 protein: CASGVGDEQYF. The covered CDR3 bases are TGTGCCAGCGGTGTGGGCGATGAACAGTAC.

A note on this clone: Genes and germline are mouse. The read finishes 1 residue shy of the CDR3 end, and the germline J gene is used to complete it. The chain has TRBV16 and TRBJ2-4; TRBD2 is a possible D gene (7 bases). The CDR3 is 13 residues long. The germline CDR1 and CDR2 sequences are SGHSA and FRNQAP. V was pared by 3 bases and J by 5 bases, with 9 bases between. The CDR3 reads CASSFGGRNTLYF. Partial CDR3 DNA: TGTGCAAGCAGCTTCGGGGGGCGAAACACCTTGTAC.

Concerning this clone itself: The listed genes are named as in mouse. The sequence runs out 1 residue before the end of the CDR3; the remainder is reconstructed from the germline J gene. The V call is TRBV1, the J call TRBJ1-3, with 11 bases lining up with TRBD1. This CDR3 is 16 amino acids long. The germline CDR1 and CDR2 sequences are NSQYPW and LRSPGD (reference sequence). Trimming cost V 6 bases and J 0 bases; bases outside gene matches: 4. The CDR3: CTCSRDRGNSGNTLYF. The covered CDR3 bases are TGCACCTGCAGCCGGGACAGGGGGAATTCTGGAAATACGCTCTAT.

As to this clone: Any gene name here is a mouse gene name. The read falls 1 residue short of the CDR3 end, and the missing part is taken from the germline J gene. The J gene is TRBJ2-7, the V gene TRBV4; TRBD2 aligns across 9 bases. V shed 4 bases and J 4 bases; nucleotides not matched to a gene: 2. From germline, CDR1 is LGHDT and CDR2 YNNKQL (reference sequence). The CDR3 is 13 amino acids. The part of the CDR3 DNA that was read is TGTGCCAGCAGCTTGGGACTGGGTTATGAACAGTAC. Translated: CASSLGLGYEQY. The full CDR3 sequence reads CASSLGLGYEQYF.

Comments on this clone: All gene names here are mouse names. From the germline J gene comes the end of the CDR3, since the read stops 1 residue before it. V gene TRBV13-2 combines with J gene TRBJ2-1, with D possibly being TRBD1 (7 bases). Germline V gives CDR1 NNHNN, CDR2 SYGAGS (reference sequence). Trimming took 1 base from V and 4 from J, leaving 18 bases between them. The CDR3 consists of 17 residues. The sequenced CDR3 bases are TGTGCCAGCGGTGATAGGGACTACAGGGGAGGGTATGCTGAGCAGTTC. This gives the protein CASGDRDYRGGYAEQF. The full CDR3 reads CASGDRDYRGGYAEQFF.

Worth noting for this clone: Gene names are the mouse ones. The CDR3 end lies 1 residue beyond the end of the read and is filled in from the germline J gene. The chain has TRBV12-2 and TRBJ1-2; no clear D gene. The CDR3 runs 14 residues. The V end lost 0 bases, the J end lost 0 bases, and 7 bases lay between the germline ends. Looked up from germline, CDR1 is SGHLS and CDR2 is HYDKME. CDR3 DNA, as far as it was read: TGTGCCAGCTCTCTCTGGCAGGCAAACTCCGACTACACC. Protein sequence: CASSLWQANSDYT. The full CDR3 protein reads CASSLWQANSDYTF.

This clone has only a few counts. Gene names are the mouse ones. The read terminates 1 residue before the CDR3 end, so the remaining end is supplied by the germline J gene. The genes are TRBV20 and TRBJ1-3; D is possibly TRBD1 (5 bases). Trimming removed 0 bases at V and 2 bases at J, with 5 bases between. The germline V gene has CDR1 GFQATS and CDR2 STVNSAI. CDR3 size: 13 residues. CDR3 bases read: TGTGGTGCTAGGGACAGGGCTGGAAATACGCTCTAT. Translated: CGARDRAGNTLY. The whole CDR3 protein is CGARDRAGNTLYF.

This clone was observed a few times. Gene names denote mouse genes. The CDR3 end is not reached by the read, which stops 1 residue before it; the germline J gene fills it in. At the DNA level, this CDR3 is encoded by other sequences in the same sample as well. The chain couples TRBV3 to TRBJ2-7; 9 positions agree with TRBD1. Trimming cost V 1 base and J 4 bases; bases outside gene matches: 2. CDR1 and CDR2 from the germline V gene are SNHLY and FYNGKV (reference sequence). The CDR3 loop spans 14 amino acids. CDR3 residues: CASSLGTGVYEQYF. CDR3 bases read: TGTGCCAGCAGCTTAGGGACAGGGGTTTATGAACAGTAC.

Remarks on this clone: Gene names and germline refer to mouse. The read comes to an end 1 residue before the CDR3 does, leaving the germline J gene to fill in the end. The chain recombines TRBV1 with TRBJ1-1; 9 bases map to TRBD1. From germline, CDR1 is NSQYPW and CDR2 LRSPGD (reference sequence). This CDR3 has 14 residues. J was trimmed by 5 bases and V by 4 bases; bases with no gene match: 5. The CDR3 loop is CTCSVQGAGTEVFF. The sequenced part of the CDR3 DNA is TGCACCTGCAGTGTACAGGGGGCCGGGACAGAAGTCTTC.

A note on this clone: The genes and germline here are from mouse. Read sequence stops 1 residue before the CDR3 end, and the germline J gene provides the missing end. V is TRBV13-2 and J is TRBJ2-4; possible D gene TRBD1, 5 bases. Germline CDR1 reads NNHNN; CDR2 reads SYGAGS (reference sequence). With 2 bases removed from V and 5 bases from J, the gap between germline ends came to 9 bases. The CDR3 is 13 amino acids. The CDR3 reads CASGEAGPNTLYF. CDR3 bases read: TGTGCCAGCGGTGAAGCAGGGCCAAACACCTTGTAC.

Notes on this clone: The gene symbols are mouse symbols. The DNA ends 1 residue before the CDR3 does, and the rest of the CDR3 is filled in from the germline J gene. The chain joins TRBV2 to TRBJ2-4; D might be TRBD2 (5 bases). The CDR3 runs 14 residues. Germline CDR1 LGHNA, CDR2 YSYQKL. Between the trimmed V and J ends, which lost 4 bases and 0 bases, there was a span of 8 bases. The DNA read from the CDR3 is TGTGCCAGCAGCCTGACTGCTAGTCAAAACACCTTGTAC. It translates to CASSLTASQNTLY. The CDR3 in full is CASSLTASQNTLYF.

Regarding this clone: The gene symbols are mouse symbols. The read ends 1 residue before the CDR3 terminus; that terminus is restored from the germline J gene. The chain has TRBV19 and TRBJ2-5, with TRBD2 matching over 10 bases. V dropped 4 bases and J dropped 7; count of bases not matched to a gene: 6. Looked up from germline, CDR1 is FNHDT and CDR2 is SITEND (reference sequence). The CDR3 extends over 14 amino acids. CDR3 residues: CASSRLGGGNTQYF. Incomplete CDR3 DNA: TGTGCCAGCAGTCGACTGGGGGGCGGGAACACCCAGTAC.